This T cell receptor beta chain originates from a study of blood T cell repertoires in COVID-19. About the study: Sites in the United States, Italy and Spain provided acute and convalescent COVID-19 samples.

Under the authors' procedure: Scientists estimated how many nucleated cells there were by amplifying reference gene primers. Profiling relied on immunoSEQ multiplex PCR, and the TCRdb table lists in-frame clones only, not all of them. The V and J calls and the clone size are those of that table, but D and trimming were determined from the DNA. The table has about 190,000 clones, around 80% seen once; the top ten hold approximately 13%. V gave up 2 bases and J gave up 14 bases, with 13 bases separating them. Germline V gene sequence: CDR1 LGHDT, CDR2 YNNKEL (reference sequence). This CDR3 has 12 residues.

Specimen: peripheral blood. The V call is TRBV3-1 (or the pseudogene TRBV3-2), the J call TRBJ2-1; D not resolved. This TCR derives from a man aged 45-60 years who had recovered from COVID-19. CDR3 residues: CASSQNSQRKFF. CDR3 coding DNA: TGTGCCAGCAGCCAAAATAGCCAGCGCAAGTTCTTC.